This section outlines one T cell receptor (beta chain) sequence together with its context. This clonotype appeared a few times. What antigen it recognizes has not been identified. Base qualities are missing; no much larger clone stands one base away. This sample is drawn from a study of blood T cells in healthy people across ages (dated by TCRdb to between 2015 and 2017). Regarding the complete study: In model experiments, template switching captured roughly one uniquely barcoded TCR beta cDNA molecule for every two T cells. Using deep sequencing normalized with unique cDNA molecular identifiers, the study measured how TCR beta repertoire diversity changes with age. Donors were grouped into four age groups: young (average approximately 16 years), middle-aged (roughly 37), aged (about 60) and long-lived (over 80). To avoid experimental bias, donors of different ages were spread randomly across the sequencing lanes. For two donors (one aged 18 to 30 and one aged 80 or older), the study analyzed two additional independent replicas of 1 million unique cDNA reads from the same blood draw. Findings and caveats that apply to the study as a whole: The percentage of naive T cells measured by flow cytometry correlated strongly with observed TCR beta diversity. Because profiling used bulk unsorted PBMCs, naive and antigen-experienced compartments could not be compared conclusively. Compared with the aged group, more naive CD4+ T cells, fewer expanded clones and increased TCR diversity were shown by the long-lived group, suggesting age selection. The CMV infection status of donors was not known, potentially confounding age-related changes in expanded clonotypes. Estimates of total diversity from one million sequenced T cells were regarded as lower bounds and underestimates. Observed TCR beta diversity per million T cells fell roughly linearly with age, and a significant reduction was already apparent by age approximately 40.

Donors were 30 to 45 systemically healthy Caucasian individuals from Russia aged roughly 6 to 90 years. Each donor gave about 9.8 milliliters of peripheral blood, drawn into EDTA-treated Vacutainer tubes. Ficoll-Paque density-gradient centrifugation was used to isolate PBMCs, with at least 7 million per sample. Total RNA was extracted from PBMCs with Trizol reagent, with at least 5 micrograms obtained per sample. For every donor, flow cytometry on a PBMC aliquot measured the percentage of naive CD45RAhigh/CD27high T cells. The library was built by means of 5' RACE. Sequenced on an Illumina HiSeq 2500. The second PCR ran for roughly 6 to 11 cycles and used a J-beta primer mix along with a sample-barcoded 5' primer. A template-switch 5' adaptor carrying 12 random nucleotides introduced a unique molecular identifier onto each TCR beta cDNA molecule. Each sample yielded at least 2.5 million CDR3-containing paired-end reads. First-strand cDNA synthesis was performed from all RNA using the Mint cDNA synthesis kit, with priming by a TRBC-specific oligonucleotide. Following uracil-DNA glycosylase treatment, a first 18-cycle PCR with universal primers M1SS and BC2_uni_R was performed on all cDNA. The source study handled its data this way. For normalization, 1 million high-quality reads, each with a distinct molecular identifier, were randomly selected from each sample. Reads sharing molecular identifiers were discarded rather than binned into consensus sequences. MiTCR, run with a Q25 quality threshold and the strictest error-elimination algorithm, handled CDR3 identification, clonotype clustering and error correction. Lower-bound total TCR beta diversity was estimated with a nonparametric unseen species model using Euler transformation. TCRdb itself trimmed the public reads at Q25 with fastp, ran MiXCR and retained productive beta chains. Rows merge per CDR3 protein into single entries with the most common DNA and genes. These V and J calls originate from TCRdb's pipeline instead of the authors' own analysis. The sample table shows about 760,000 distinct CDR3 sequences, and roughly 50% are seen once. The ten largest clones represent 25% to 30% of the sample.

The germline V gene sets CDR1 to SGDLS and CDR2 to YYNGEE. Relative to germline, V is 4 bases shorter and J is 0 bases shorter, with 17 bases between their ends. From the cysteine up to the phenylalanine, the CDR3 has a length of 17 residues. The read is trimmed to its CDR3 DNA, 51 bases read in frame from base 1. The sequence links TRBV9 to TRBJ2-1; TRBD2 is possibly the D segment (6 matching bases). Sequenced material: blood. The receptor's source is a man aged 40-55 years in good health. The sequenced DNA is TGTGCCAGCAGCCCAATCGGTGGGGGGAGCTCCTACAATGAGCAGTTCTTC. This gives the protein CASSPIGGGSSYNEQFF.